The TCR beta chain under discussion was sequenced for a study of T cell responses to AZD1222 COVID-19 vaccine. Overall study: Pooling covered second doses at about 4 or about 12 weeks.

Comment on this clone: Its antigen is not identified.

Assay: immunoSEQ multiplex PCR; the TCRdb copy retains only in-frame clones and omits some. The profile shows about 160,000 clones, about 91% of them singletons. CDR1 and CDR2 from the germline V gene are SGHRS and YFSETQ. This CDR3 contains 15 residues. V was cut by 6 bases and J by 0 bases, with 15 bases left in between. Findings and limits, study-wide: Among the donors, most were white British and more were female, and clonal diversity was possibly underestimated. Nearly half of spike-specific TCRs reportedly target variant regions that are unmutated in the B.1.351 and B.1.1.7 variants. None of the repertoires were sampled until the peak T cell response had passed.

The sequences come from peripheral blood, collected on day 0 of AZD1222 vaccination. This TCR came from an adult in good health. The V and J genes are TRBV5-1 and TRBJ1-1; a possible D gene is TRBD1 (5 bases). The CDR3 is CASKGRGGMNTEAFF. Written as DNA, the CDR3 is TGCGCCAGCAAGGGACGGGGCGGCATGAACACTGAAGCTTTCTTT.